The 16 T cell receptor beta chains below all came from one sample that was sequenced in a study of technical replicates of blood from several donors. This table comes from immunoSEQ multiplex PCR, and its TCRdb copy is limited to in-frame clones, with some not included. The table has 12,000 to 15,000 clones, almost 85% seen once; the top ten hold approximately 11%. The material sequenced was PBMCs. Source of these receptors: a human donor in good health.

CDR3 region: CASSFGSISTDTQYF. Written as DNA, the CDR3 is TGTGCCAGCAGCTTCGGTTCCATAAGCACAGATACGCAGTATTTT. The rearrangement joins TRBV7-9 to TRBJ2-3; D remains ambiguous. The CDR3 is made up of 15 amino acids. Germline V gives CDR1 SEHNR, CDR2 FQNEAQ (reference sequence). The ends were cut back, 3 bases at V and 0 bases at J, with 10 bases in the middle.

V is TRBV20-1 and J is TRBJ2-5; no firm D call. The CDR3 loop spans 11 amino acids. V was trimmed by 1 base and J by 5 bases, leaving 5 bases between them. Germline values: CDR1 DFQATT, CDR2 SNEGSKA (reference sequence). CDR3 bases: TGCAGTGCTAGAGTACGGGAGACCCAGTACTTC. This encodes CSARVRETQYF.

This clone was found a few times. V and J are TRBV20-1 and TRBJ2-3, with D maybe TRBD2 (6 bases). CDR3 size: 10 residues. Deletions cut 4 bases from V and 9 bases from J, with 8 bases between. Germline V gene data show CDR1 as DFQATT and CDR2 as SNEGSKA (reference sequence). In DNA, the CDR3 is TGCAGTGCTACCGGAGGGACGCAGTATTTT. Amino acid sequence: CSATGGTQYF.

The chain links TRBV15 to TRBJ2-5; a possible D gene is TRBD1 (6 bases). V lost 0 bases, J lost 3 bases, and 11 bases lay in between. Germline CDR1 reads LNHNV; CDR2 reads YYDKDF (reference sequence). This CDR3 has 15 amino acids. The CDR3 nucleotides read TGTGCCACCAGCAGAGACGTGGGGGCGGAAGAGACCCAGTACTTC. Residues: CATSRDVGAEETQYF.

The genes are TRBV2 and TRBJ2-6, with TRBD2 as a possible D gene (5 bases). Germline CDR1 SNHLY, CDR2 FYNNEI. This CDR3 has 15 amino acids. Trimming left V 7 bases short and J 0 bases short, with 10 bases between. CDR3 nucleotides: TGTGCCAGCAAAGCGGAGAGCTCTGGGGCCAACGTCCTGACTTTC. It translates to CASKAESSGANVLTF.

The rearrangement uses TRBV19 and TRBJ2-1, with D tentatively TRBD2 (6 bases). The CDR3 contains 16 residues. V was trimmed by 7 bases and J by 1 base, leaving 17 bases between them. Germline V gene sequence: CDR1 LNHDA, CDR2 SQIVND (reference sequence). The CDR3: CASTLGGFRSYNEQFF. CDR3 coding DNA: TGTGCCAGTACCTTGGGGGGTTTCAGGTCCTACAATGAGCAGTTCTTC. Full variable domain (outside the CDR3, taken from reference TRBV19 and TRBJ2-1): DGGITQSPKYLFRKEGQNVTLSCEQNLNHDAMYWYRQDPGQGLRLIYYSQIVNDFQKGDIAEGYSVSREKKESFPLTVTSAQKNPTAFYLCASTLGGFRSYNEQFFGPGTRLTVL.

Here the CDR3 DNA reads TGCGCCAGCAGCCAAGATGGAACTAGCGGGGGAACAGATACGCAGTATTTT. Protein sequence: CASSQDGTSGGTDTQYF. The V call is TRBV4-1, the J call TRBJ2-3, with 11 bases identical to TRBD2. Trimming cost V 0 bases and J 3 bases; bases outside gene matches: 5. CDR3 length: 17 residues. Germline V CDR1 and CDR2: MGHRA, YSYEKL.

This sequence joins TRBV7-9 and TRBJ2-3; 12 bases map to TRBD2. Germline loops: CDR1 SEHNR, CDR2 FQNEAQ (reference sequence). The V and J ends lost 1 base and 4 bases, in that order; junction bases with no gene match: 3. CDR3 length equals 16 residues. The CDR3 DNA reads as TGTGCCAGCAGCTTAGGGACTAGCGGGATGGCAGATACGCAGTATTTT. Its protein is CASSLGTSGMADTQYF. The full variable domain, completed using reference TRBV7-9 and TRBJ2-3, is DTGVSQNPRHKITKRGQNVTFRCDPISEHNRLYWYRQTLGQGPEFLTYFQNEAQLEKSRLLSDRFSAERPKGSFSTLEIQRTEQGDSAMYLCASSLGTSGMADTQYFGPGTRLTVL.

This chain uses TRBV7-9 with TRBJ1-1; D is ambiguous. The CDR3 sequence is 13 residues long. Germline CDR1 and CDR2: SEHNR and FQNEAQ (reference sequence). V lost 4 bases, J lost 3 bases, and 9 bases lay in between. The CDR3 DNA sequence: TGTGCCAGCAGCTGGGGAGATGACACTGAAGCTTTCTTT. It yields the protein CASSWGDDTEAFF.

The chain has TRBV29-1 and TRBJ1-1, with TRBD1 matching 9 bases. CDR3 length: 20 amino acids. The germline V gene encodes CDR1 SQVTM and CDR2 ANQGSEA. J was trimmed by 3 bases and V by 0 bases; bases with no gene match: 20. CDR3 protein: CSVEDNFGAGTGPHYTEAFF. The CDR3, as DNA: TGCAGCGTTGAAGATAATTTTGGGGCCGGGACAGGGCCCCACTACACTGAAGCTTTCTTT.

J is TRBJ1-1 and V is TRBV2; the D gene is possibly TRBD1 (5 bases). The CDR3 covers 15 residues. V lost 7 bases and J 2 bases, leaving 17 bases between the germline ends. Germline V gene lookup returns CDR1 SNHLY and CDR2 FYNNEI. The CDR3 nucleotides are TGTGCCAGCACTGGGGGTACGGGGGACAACACTGAAGCTTTCTTT. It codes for CASTGGTGDNTEAFF.

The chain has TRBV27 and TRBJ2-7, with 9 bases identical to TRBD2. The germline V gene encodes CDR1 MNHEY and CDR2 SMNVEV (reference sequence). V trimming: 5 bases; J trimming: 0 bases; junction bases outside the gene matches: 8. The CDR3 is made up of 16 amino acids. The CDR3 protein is CASSPLLTSGSYEQYF. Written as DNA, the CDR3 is TGTGCCAGCAGTCCCCTCCTGACTAGCGGCTCCTACGAGCAGTACTTC.

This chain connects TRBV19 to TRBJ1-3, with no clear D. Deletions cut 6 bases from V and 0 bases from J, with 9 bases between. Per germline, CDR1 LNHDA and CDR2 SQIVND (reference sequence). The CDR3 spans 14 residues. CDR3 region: CASRAGSSGNTIYF. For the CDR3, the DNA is TGTGCCAGTAGGGCGGGCAGCTCTGGAAACACCATATATTTT. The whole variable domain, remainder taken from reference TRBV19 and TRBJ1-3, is DGGITQSPKYLFRKEGQNVTLSCEQNLNHDAMYWYRQDPGQGLRLIYYSQIVNDFQKGDIAEGYSVSREKKESFPLTVTSAQKNPTAFYLCASRAGSSGNTIYFGEGSWLTVV.

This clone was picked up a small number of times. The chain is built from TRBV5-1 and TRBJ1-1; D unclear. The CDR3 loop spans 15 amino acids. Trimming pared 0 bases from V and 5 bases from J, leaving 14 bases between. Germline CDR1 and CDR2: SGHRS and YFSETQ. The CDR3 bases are TGCGCCAGCAGCTTGGCGAATCGGCGGGGAACTGAAGCTTTCTTT. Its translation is CASSLANRRGTEAFF. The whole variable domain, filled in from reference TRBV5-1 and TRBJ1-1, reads KAGVTQTPRYLIKTRGQQVTLSCSPISGHRSVSWYQQTPGQGLQFLFEYFSETQRNKGNFPGRFSGRQFSNSRSEMNVSTLELGDSALYLCASSLANRRGTEAFFGQGTRLTVV.

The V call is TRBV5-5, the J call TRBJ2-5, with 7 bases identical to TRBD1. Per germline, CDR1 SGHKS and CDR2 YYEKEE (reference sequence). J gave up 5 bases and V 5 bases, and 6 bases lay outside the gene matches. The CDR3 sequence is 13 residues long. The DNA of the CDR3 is TGTGCCAGCAGGGGACAGCTCACGGAGACCCAGTACTTC. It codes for CASRGQLTETQYF. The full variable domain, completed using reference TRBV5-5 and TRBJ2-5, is DAGVTQSPTHLIKTRGQQVTLRCSPISGHKSVSWYQQVLGQGPQFIFQYYEKEERGRGNFPDRFSARQFPNYSSELNVNALLLGDSALYLCASRGQLTETQYFGPGTRLLVL.

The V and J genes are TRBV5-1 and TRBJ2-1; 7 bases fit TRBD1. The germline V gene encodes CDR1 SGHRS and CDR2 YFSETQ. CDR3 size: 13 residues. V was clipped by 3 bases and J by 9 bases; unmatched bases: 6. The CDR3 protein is CASSSRQGAEQFF. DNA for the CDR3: TGCGCCAGCAGCTCAAGACAGGGAGCTGAGCAGTTCTTC.